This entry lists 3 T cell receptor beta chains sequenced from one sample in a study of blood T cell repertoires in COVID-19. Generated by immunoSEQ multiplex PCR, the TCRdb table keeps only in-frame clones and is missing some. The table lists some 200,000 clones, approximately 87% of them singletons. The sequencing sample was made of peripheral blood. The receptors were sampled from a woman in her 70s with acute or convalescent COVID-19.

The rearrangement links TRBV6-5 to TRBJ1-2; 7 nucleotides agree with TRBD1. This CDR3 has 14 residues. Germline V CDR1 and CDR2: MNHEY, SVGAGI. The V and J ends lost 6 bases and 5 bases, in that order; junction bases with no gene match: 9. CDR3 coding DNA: TGTGCCAGCAGATCGGACAGGCCACCATATGGCTACACCTTC. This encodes CASRSDRPPYGYTF.

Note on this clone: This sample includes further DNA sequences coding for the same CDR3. The CDR3 region has the DNA TGCAGTGCGCGGACAGCTGAAGCTTTCTTT. Protein: CSARTAEAFF. The chain couples TRBV20-1 to TRBJ1-1, with D tentatively TRBD1 (6 bases). This CDR3 spans 10 amino acids. V dropped 6 bases and J dropped 6 bases, with 8 bases sitting between them. Germline V gene sequence: CDR1 DFQATT, CDR2 SNEGSKA (reference sequence).

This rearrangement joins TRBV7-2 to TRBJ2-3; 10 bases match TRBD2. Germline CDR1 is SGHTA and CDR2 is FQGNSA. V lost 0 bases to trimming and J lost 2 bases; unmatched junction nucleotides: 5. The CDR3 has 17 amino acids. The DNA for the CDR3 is TGTGCCAGCAGCTTAGCGTATAGCGGGAGGTTCACAGATACGCAGTATTTT. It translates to CASSLAYSGRFTDTQYF. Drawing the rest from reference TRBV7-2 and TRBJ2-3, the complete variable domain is GAGVSQSPSNKVTEKGKDVELRCDPISGHTALYWYRQSLGQGLEFLIYFQGNSAPDKSGLPSDRFSAERTGGSVSTLTIQRTQQEDSAVYLCASSLAYSGRFTDTQYFGPGTRLTVL.